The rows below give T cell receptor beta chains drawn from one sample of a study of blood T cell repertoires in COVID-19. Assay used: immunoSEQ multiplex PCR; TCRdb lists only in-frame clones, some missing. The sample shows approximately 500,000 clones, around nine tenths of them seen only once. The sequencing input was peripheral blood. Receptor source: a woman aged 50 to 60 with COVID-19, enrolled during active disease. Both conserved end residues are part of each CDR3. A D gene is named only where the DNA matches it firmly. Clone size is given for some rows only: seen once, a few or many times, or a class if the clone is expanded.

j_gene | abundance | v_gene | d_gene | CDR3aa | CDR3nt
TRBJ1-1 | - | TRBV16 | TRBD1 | CASTLPTGREAFF | TGTGCCAGCACCTTGCCGACAGGGAGGGAAGCTTTCTTT
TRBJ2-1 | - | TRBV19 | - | CASSGQVYNEQFF | TGTGCCAGTAGTGGGCAGGTGTACAATGAGCAGTTCTTC
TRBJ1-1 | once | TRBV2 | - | CASSPDQLTEAFF | TGTGCCAGCAGTCCAGATCAGTTGACTGAAGCTTTCTTT
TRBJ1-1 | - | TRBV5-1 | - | CASSSDGAGVTEAFF | TGCGCCAGCAGCTCGGATGGGGCAGGGGTGACTGAAGCTTTCTTT
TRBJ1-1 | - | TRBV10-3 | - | CAISERGTEAFF | TGTGCCATCAGTGAAAGGGGGACTGAAGCTTTCTTT
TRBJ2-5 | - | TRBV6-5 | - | CASQGKETQYF | TGTGCCAGCCAGGGGAAAGAGACCCAGTACTTC
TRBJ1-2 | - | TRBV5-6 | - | CASSLGRPYGYTF | TGTGCCAGCAGCTTGGGGCGGCCCTATGGCTACACCTTC
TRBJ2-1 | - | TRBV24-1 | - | CATSDWTENEQFF | TGTGCCACCAGTGACTGGACAGAGAATGAGCAGTTCTTC
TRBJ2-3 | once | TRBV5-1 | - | CASSPLGSGNTDTQYF | TGCGCCAGCAGCCCGCTTGGTAGCGGAAACACAGATACGCAGTATTTT
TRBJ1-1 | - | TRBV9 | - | CASSPGEIEAFF | TGTGCCAGCAGCCCCGGGGAGATCGAAGCTTTCTTT